What follows describes a single TCR beta chain. This specimen belongs to a study of cytomegalovirus exposure and HLA in healthy donors. Study details: The Caucasian-associated ancestry cluster contained 81% of the 300 to 400 genotyped donors.

With 60 Vbeta and 13 Jbeta primers, the PCR was carried out. Some clones are missing from TCRdb's copy, which holds only in-frame ones; the method was immunoSEQ multiplex PCR. The repertoire holds under 200,000 clones, with 75% to 90% as singletons. V lost 5 bases and J 3 bases, leaving 26 bases between the germline ends. This CDR3 region has 18 residues. Germline V gene data show CDR1 as MNHEY and CDR2 as SMNVEV (reference sequence). The TCR sequence derives from a human donor in good health. The sample consisted of PBMCs. The rearrangement links TRBV27 to TRBJ2-7; no reliable D call. The CDR3 sequence: CASSPRESLPPFNYEQYF. In DNA, the CDR3 is TGTGCCAGCAGTCCCCGAGAAAGTCTTCCCCCTTTCAACTACGAGCAGTACTTC.